The rows below give T cell receptor beta chains drawn from one sample of a study of blood T cell repertoires in COVID-19. Sequencing used immunoSEQ multiplex PCR; TCRdb keeps in-frame clones, though not all of them. The sample shows 200,000 to 300,000 clones, 86% of them seen only once. The specimen sequenced was peripheral blood. The receptors stem from a woman in her sixties or seventies who had recovered from COVID-19. CDR3s include the opening cysteine and the closing phenylalanine or tryptophan.

j_gene	v_gene	len	CDR3aa
TRBJ2-3	TRBV19	15	CASSIGAGSTDTQYF
TRBJ2-7	TRBV12-5	15	CASGLPTTAPYEQYF
TRBJ2-2	TRBV7-2	14	CASSLYRNTGELFF
TRBJ2-3	TRBV4-1	16	CASSQVSDITTDTQYF
TRBJ2-4	TRBV2	14	CASRGFLAKNIQYF
TRBJ2-7	TRBV28	15	CASTFSRDTSYEQYF
TRBJ2-7	TRBV5-1	15	CASSLRDSPSYEQYF
TRBJ2-7	TRBV2	12	CASSSRGFEQYF
TRBJ1-6	TRBV7-9	15	CASSLARVENSPLHF
TRBJ1-2	TRBV18	14	CASSPEAVAYGYTF
TRBJ1-4	TRBV28	15	CASSFQGATNEKLFF
TRBJ1-2	TRBV11-2	13	CASSQDRSRGYTF
TRBJ2-7	TRBV5-4	15	CASSRTSGNSYEQYF
TRBJ1-3	TRBV7-2	13	CASSFDLTDTIYF
TRBJ2-3	TRBV10-3	15	CAISDPRRGTDTQYF
TRBJ2-5	TRBV3-1/TRBV3-2	14	CASSQESGTGTQYF